One and the same sample provided the 16 T cell receptor beta chains below, sequenced in a study of blood T cell repertoires in COVID-19. Generated by immunoSEQ multiplex PCR, the TCRdb table keeps only in-frame clones and is missing some. The repertoire holds 350,000 to 550,000 clones, with nearly 90% as singletons. The specimen was PBMCs or T cells enriched from blood (not recorded which). The source is a woman aged 18 to 35 with acute COVID-19.

CDR3 nucleotide sequence: TGTGCCAGCAGTTTTGGACTAGCGGATTACGAGCAGTACTTC. Encoded protein: CASSFGLADYEQYF. This chain links TRBV13 with TRBJ2-7, with 10 bases matching TRBD2. Germline trimming cut 6 bases from V and 4 bases from J; bases unmatched to any gene: 6. Germline V gene lookup returns CDR1 PRHDT and CDR2 FYEKMQ (reference sequence). This CDR3 comprises 14 residues.

This clone appeared a few times. The rearrangement uses TRBV11-2 and TRBJ1-3; D gene uncertain. Germline V gives CDR1 SGHAT, CDR2 FQNNGV. The CDR3 is made up of 15 amino acids. Trimming left V 4 bases short and J 4 bases short, with 14 bases between. CDR3 in DNA: TGTGCCAGCAGCTCCCTCCGAGGCACCGGAAACACCATATATTTT. Protein sequence: CASSSLRGTGNTIYF. The entire variable domain, with the rest obtained from reference TRBV11-2 and TRBJ1-3, is as follows: EAGVAQSPRYKIIEKRQSVAFWCNPISGHATLYWYQQILGQGPKLLIQFQNNGVVDDSQLPKDRFSAERLKGVDSTLKIQPAKLEDSAVYLCASSSLRGTGNTIYFGEGSWLTVV.

This clone was picked up one time. The CDR3 DNA reads as TGCAGCGTTGTGGGTAAGACTAGCGGGAATTTCGGCGAGCAGTACTTC. Protein: CSVVGKTSGNFGEQYF. The chain couples TRBV29-1 to TRBJ2-7, with TRBD2 matching over 11 bases. This CDR3 has 16 residues. V lost 4 bases to trimming and J lost 6 bases; unmatched junction nucleotides: 14. From germline, CDR1 is SQVTM and CDR2 ANQGSEA.

The rearrangement uses TRBV4-3 and TRBJ2-7; the D gene is possibly TRBD2 (5 bases). Trimming took 0 bases from V and 0 from J, leaving 18 bases between them. The CDR3 extends over 18 amino acids. Germline CDR1 and CDR2: LGHNA and YSLEER. DNA for the CDR3: TGCGCCAGCAGCCAAGATTCAAGAGTCGCGGGCGTCTCCTACGAGCAGTACTTC. Translating it yields CASSQDSRVAGVSYEQYF.

The rearrangement joins TRBV18 to TRBJ2-1, with a possible D match to TRBD2 (6 bases). The CDR3 contains 17 residues. The germline V gene encodes CDR1 KGHSH and CDR2 LQKENI. The V and J ends lost 5 bases and 4 bases respectively, with 21 bases between them. The CDR3 spells CASSSRQLLALYNEQFF. The CDR3 DNA sequence: TGTGCCAGCTCATCGAGACAGTTACTAGCTCTTTACAATGAGCAGTTCTTC.

The J gene is TRBJ1-2, the V gene TRBV24-1; 7 nucleotides agree with TRBD1. This CDR3 has 13 amino acids. V shed 11 bases and J 7 bases; nucleotides not matched to a gene: 12. Looked up from germline, CDR1 is KGHDR and CDR2 is SFDVKD. In DNA, the CDR3 is TGTGCCAGCAGACAGGGTGAACTTGGTGGCTACACCTTC. This encodes CASRQGELGGYTF.

This chain links TRBV18 with TRBJ2-7; 8 bases are a match to TRBD1. J gave up 2 bases and V 6 bases, and 6 bases lay outside the gene matches. CDR3 size: 14 residues. In germline, CDR1 is KGHSH, CDR2 LQKENI. Here the CDR3 DNA reads TGTGCCAGCTCCCGGACAGGGAAGACCTACGAGCAGTACTTC. Protein: CASSRTGKTYEQYF. Drawing the rest from reference TRBV18 and TRBJ2-7, the complete variable domain is NAGVMQNPRHLVRRRGQEARLRCSPMKGHSHVYWYRQLPEEGLKFMVYLQKENIIDESGMPKERFSAEFPKEGPSILRIQQVVRGDSAAYFCASSRTGKTYEQYFGPGTRLTVT.

The rearrangement links TRBV19 to TRBJ2-7; 9 nucleotides agree with TRBD1. The CDR3 spans 15 residues. V gave up 7 bases and J gave up 3 bases; unmatched junction bases: 10. Germline V gene data show CDR1 as LNHDA and CDR2 as SQIVND (reference sequence). The CDR3 DNA reads TGTGCCAGTAAGGGTGGTTGGGACAGGGACTACGAGCAGTACTTC. It encodes CASKGGWDRDYEQYF.

The chain couples TRBV25-1 to TRBJ2-1; 10 bases line up with TRBD2. With V trimmed by 5 bases and J by 6 bases, 10 bases remained unmatched. The CDR3 spans 16 residues. In germline, CDR1 is MGHDK, CDR2 SYGVNS. CDR3 coding DNA: TGTGCCAGCAGTTATACACGCTTAGCGGGGGGCAATGAGCAGTTCTTC. Its protein product is CASSYTRLAGGNEQFF. Full variable domain (missing parts from reference TRBV25-1 and TRBJ2-1): EADIYQTPRYLVIGTGKKITLECSQTMGHDKMYWYQQDPGMELHLIHYSYGVNSTEKGDLSSESTVSRIRTEHFPLTLESARPSHTSQYLCASSYTRLAGGNEQFFGPGTRLTVL.

The chain uses TRBV5-1 and TRBJ2-7; D gene unclear. The CDR3 loop spans 15 amino acids. CDR1 and CDR2 from the germline V gene are SGHRS and YFSETQ. V gave up 4 bases and J gave up 0 bases, with 14 bases separating them. The CDR3 DNA follows: TGCGCCAGCAGCCTTGACTTTCCGAGCTCCTACGAGCAGTACTTC. Translating gives CASSLDFPSSYEQYF.

The V gene is TRBV19, the J gene TRBJ2-1; TRBD2 agrees at 9 bases. Germline loops: CDR1 LNHDA, CDR2 SQIVND (reference sequence). V lost 6 bases, J lost 6 bases, and 9 bases stayed unmatched. This CDR3 comprises 15 residues. The CDR3 protein is CASRPKAGGRNEQFF. CDR3 in DNA: TGTGCCAGTAGGCCCAAAGCGGGAGGCCGCAATGAGCAGTTCTTC.

The V call is TRBV29-1, the J call TRBJ1-5; tentatively, D is TRBD1 (5 bases). V was trimmed by 4 bases and J by 6 bases, leaving 16 bases between them. In germline, CDR1 is SQVTM, CDR2 ANQGSEA. The CDR3 contains 14 residues. CDR3 nucleotide sequence: TGCAGCGTTGGCAGGGTGGCAGACCCTCAGCCCCAGCATTTT. This gives the protein CSVGRVADPQPQHF.

The chain links TRBV7-9 to TRBJ1-1; D is unclear. Deletions cut 5 bases from V and 2 bases from J, with 12 bases between. Per germline, CDR1 SEHNR and CDR2 FQNEAQ (reference sequence). The CDR3 is 14 residues long. The DNA for the CDR3 is TGTGCCAGCAGCCCCCCGGGGTCCAACACTGAAGCTTTCTTT. It codes for CASSPPGSNTEAFF.

The V call is TRBV19, the J call TRBJ2-5; D is ambiguous. This CDR3 has 15 residues. Germline CDR1 reads LNHDA; CDR2 reads SQIVND (reference sequence). V lost 1 base to trimming and J lost 4 bases, with 13 bases between them. The DNA of the CDR3 is TGTGCCAGTAGTATAGTCTTTCACCGGAGAGAGACCCAGTACTTC. Protein product: CASSIVFHRRETQYF.

This clone showed up just a few times. V and J are TRBV7-9 and TRBJ1-5; tentatively, D is TRBD1 (5 bases). This CDR3 has 16 residues. Germline CDR1 SEHNR, CDR2 FQNEAQ (reference sequence). V dropped 6 bases and J dropped 6 bases, with 21 bases sitting between them. The CDR3 DNA sequence: TGTGCCAGCAGTGATCGTCGAGTAGACAGAGCTCAGCCCCAGCATTTT. Translating gives CASSDRRVDRAQPQHF. Variable domain in full (rest from reference TRBV7-9 and TRBJ1-5): DTGVSQNPRHKITKRGQNVTFRCDPISEHNRLYWYRQTLGQGPEFLTYFQNEAQLEKSRLLSDRFSAERPKGSFSTLEIQRTEQGDSAMYLCASSDRRVDRAQPQHFGDGTRLSIL.

V is TRBV19 and J is TRBJ1-2, with 11 bases that match TRBD1. Germline trimming cut 3 bases from V and 6 bases from J; bases unmatched to any gene: 3. Germline CDR1 LNHDA, CDR2 SQIVND (reference sequence). CDR3 length: 14 residues. CDR3 in amino acids: CASSMGQGENGYTF. The CDR3 region has the DNA TGTGCCAGTAGTATGGGACAGGGGGAGAATGGCTACACCTTC.